This is a list of T cell receptor beta chains from one sample in a study of blood T cells in healthy people across ages. TCRdb passed the 5' RACE reads through MiXCR, listing each CDR3 protein once. This table holds roughly 680,000 distinct CDR3 sequences, roughly half found once. Sequenced: blood. The receptors come from a woman of 80 years or more in good health. The CDR3 runs from the conserved cysteine through the conserved F or W. The D gene is left open where the match is weak. Size is omitted from some rows. Given values are once, few, many or a class for expanded clones.

clone size	D gene	V gene	J gene	CDR3 protein	CDR3 DNA
many	.	TRBV24-1	TRBJ2-5	CATSDYEGTQYF	TGTGCCACCAGTGATTACGAGGGGACCCAGTACTTC
many	.	TRBV3-1	TRBJ2-7	CASSQVYYEQYF	TGTGCCAGCAGCCAAGTATACTACGAGCAGTACTTC
few	.	TRBV5-1	TRBJ2-3	CASSLASATDTQYF	TGCGCCAGCAGCTTAGCCTCGGCCACAGATACGCAGTATTTT
.	TRBD1	TRBV19	TRBJ1-1	CASSMDRGNTEAFF	TGTGCCAGTAGTATGGACAGGGGGAACACTGAAGCTTTCTTT
.	TRBD2	TRBV10-3	TRBJ2-1	CAISDMTGGRNEQFF	TGTGCCATCAGTGATATGACGGGGGGGCGCAATGAGCAGTTCTTC
.	.	TRBV20-1	TRBJ2-3	CSAMPSDTQYF	TGCAGTGCGATGCCGTCGGATACGCAGTATTTT
.	.	TRBV20-1	TRBJ2-2	CSARSTGELFF	TGCAGTGCTAGGTCCACCGGGGAGCTGTTTTTT
.	.	TRBV20-1	TRBJ2-7	CSARVEGRRYEQYF	TGCAGTGCTAGAGTGGAGGGACGCCGGTACGAGCAGTACTTC
.	.	TRBV10-2	TRBJ2-7	CASRPPGLGYEQYF	TGCGCCAGCAGGCCTCCTGGGCTTGGCTACGAGCAGTACTTC
.	TRBD1	TRBV7-2	TRBJ2-1	CASSIRQGEGEQFF	TGTGCCAGCAGCATCAGACAGGGGGAGGGTGAGCAGTTCTTC
many	TRBD1	TRBV14	TRBJ2-1	CASSQAQRGGGLMVNNEQFF	TGTGCCAGCAGCCAAGCCCAAAGAGGGGGCGGACTGATGGTGAACAATGAGCAGTTCTTC
.	TRBD2	TRBV3-1	TRBJ2-6	CASSQGGGTNVLTF	TGTGCCAGCAGCCAAGGGGGAGGGACCAACGTCCTGACTTTC
.	.	TRBV11-2	TRBJ2-7	CASSFAGPTYEQYF	TGTGCCAGCAGCTTCGCGGGGCCGACCTACGAGCAGTACTTC
once	.	TRBV30	TRBJ2-1	CAWSGNNEQFF	TGTGCCTGGAGCGGGAACAATGAGCAGTTCTTC
.	.	TRBV30	TRBJ2-3	CTWSETSRGADTQYF	TGTACCTGGAGCGAGACTAGCAGGGGGGCAGATACGCAGTATTTT
many	TRBD1	TRBV7-8	TRBJ2-1	CASSLQLGQGARNEQFF	TGTGCCAGCAGCTTACAATTAGGACAGGGGGCGCGAAATGAGCAGTTCTTC
many	.	TRBV4-1	TRBJ2-7	CASSLMGSYEQYF	TGCGCCAGCAGCCTCATGGGGTCCTACGAGCAGTACTTC
.	.	TRBV7-2	TRBJ2-7	CASSYNRVRSYEQYF	TGTGCCAGCAGCTACAACAGGGTACGCTCCTACGAGCAGTACTTC
many	TRBD2	TRBV6-5	TRBJ2-3	CASSYGVAGVRTDTQYF	TGTGCCAGCAGTTACGGGGTAGCGGGGGTCCGCACAGATACGCAGTATTTT
.	.	TRBV5-1	TRBJ2-7	CASSLGVLSSYNEQYF	TGCGCCAGCAGCTTGGGCGTTCTGAGCTCCTACAATGAGCAGTACTTC
.	TRBD1	TRBV5-1	TRBJ2-3	CASSSGTGVADTQYF	TGCGCCAGCAGCTCTGGGACAGGGGTAGCAGATACGCAGTATTTT
many	.	TRBV29-1	TRBJ2-3	CSVEDGALAQYF	TGCAGCGTTGAAGACGGGGCCCTGGCGCAGTATTTT